Described below is a single TCR beta chain sequence and its context. No antigen is known for it. The record originates from a study of T cells in severe cutaneous drug reactions. Study in general: Blister fluids or cells and PBMC were collected from patients in acute or recovery stage. General study findings and limits: One public TCRbeta CDR3 appeared in all seven blister samples, averaging around 14%.

The iRepertoire multiplex PCR system with TCR subtype-specific primers built both bulk and single-cell libraries. Bulk TCR beta libraries: multiplex PCR with V-, D- and J-region primers. TCRdb reprocessed the multiplex PCR reads; each CDR3 protein has one entry and no DNA is given. This repertoire comprises some 7,700 distinct CDR3 sequences; its ten largest clones make up 20% to 30%. The donors had carbamazepine-induced Stevens-Johnson syndrome or toxic epidermal necrolysis. The specimen sequenced was cells from a skin blister. This TCR came from a human donor with a severe cutaneous adverse drug reaction.

This CDR3 reads CASRNPPGSYNEQFF. The chain is built from TRBV12-5 and TRBJ2-1; TCRdb calls TRBD2, which cannot be checked without DNA. This CDR3 has 15 amino acids. Germline CDR1 and CDR2: LGHNT and FRNRAP.